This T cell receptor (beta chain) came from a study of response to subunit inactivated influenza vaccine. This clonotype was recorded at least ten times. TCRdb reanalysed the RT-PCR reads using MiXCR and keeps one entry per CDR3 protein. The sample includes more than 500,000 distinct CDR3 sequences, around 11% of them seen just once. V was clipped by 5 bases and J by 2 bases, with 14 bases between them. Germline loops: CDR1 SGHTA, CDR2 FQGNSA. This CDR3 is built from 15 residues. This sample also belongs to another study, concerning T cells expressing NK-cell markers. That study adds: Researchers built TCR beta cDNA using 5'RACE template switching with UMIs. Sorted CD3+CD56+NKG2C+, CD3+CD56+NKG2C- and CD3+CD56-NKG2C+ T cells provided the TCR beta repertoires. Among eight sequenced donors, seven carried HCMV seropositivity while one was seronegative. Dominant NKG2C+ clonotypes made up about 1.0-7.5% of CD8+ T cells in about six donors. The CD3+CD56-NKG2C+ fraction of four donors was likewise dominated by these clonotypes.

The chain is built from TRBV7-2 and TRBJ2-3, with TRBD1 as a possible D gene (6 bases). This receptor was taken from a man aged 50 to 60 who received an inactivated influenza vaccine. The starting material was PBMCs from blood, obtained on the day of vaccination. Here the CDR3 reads CASSPFRTATDTQYF. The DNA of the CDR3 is TGTGCCAGCAGCCCTTTTCGGACAGCCACAGATACGCAGTATTTT.